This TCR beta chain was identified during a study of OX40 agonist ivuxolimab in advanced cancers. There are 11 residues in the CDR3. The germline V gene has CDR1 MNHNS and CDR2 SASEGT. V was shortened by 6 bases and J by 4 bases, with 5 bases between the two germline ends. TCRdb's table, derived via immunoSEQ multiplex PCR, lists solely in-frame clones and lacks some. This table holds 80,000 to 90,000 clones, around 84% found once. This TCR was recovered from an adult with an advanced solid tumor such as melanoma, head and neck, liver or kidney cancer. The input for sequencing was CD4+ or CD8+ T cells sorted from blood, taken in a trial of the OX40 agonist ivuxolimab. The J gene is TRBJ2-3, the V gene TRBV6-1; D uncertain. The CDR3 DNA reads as TGTGCCAGCAGCCATTCAGATACGCAGTATTTT. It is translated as CASSHSDTQYF.